The rows below give T cell receptor beta chains drawn from one sample of a study of CD8+ T cells in alopecia areata. Repertoires were generated with immunoSEQ multiplex PCR, while TCRdb's copy carries only in-frame clones and drops some. The sample contains about 200,000 clones, under 80% of which appear only once. The specimen was CD4+ T cells sorted from blood, collected between weeks 47 and 50, from a patient treated with tofacitinib. The receptors stem from a human donor with alopecia areata. Both conserved end residues are part of each CDR3. A D gene is named only where the DNA matches it firmly. Size values are once, few and many counts, or a class for expanded clones, and some rows have none.

d_gene: -; j_gene: TRBJ1-2; abundance: -; v_gene: TRBV9; CDR3aa: CASSVASGDYGYTF; CDR3nt: TGTGCCAGCAGCGTAGCATCAGGGGACTATGGCTACACCTTC
d_gene: -; j_gene: TRBJ2-1; abundance: once; v_gene: TRBV29-1; CDR3aa: CSVDLGYNEQFF; CDR3nt: TGCAGCGTTGACCTTGGGTACAATGAGCAGTTCTTC
d_gene: -; j_gene: TRBJ1-2; abundance: once; v_gene: TRBV20-1; CDR3aa: CSADGYTF; CDR3nt: TGCAGTGCGGATGGCTACACCTTC
d_gene: TRBD1; j_gene: TRBJ2-1; abundance: -; v_gene: TRBV30; CDR3aa: CAWTPPRGGISYNEQFF; CDR3nt: TGTGCCTGGACCCCCCCGAGAGGGGGCATCTCCTACAATGAGCAGTTCTTC
d_gene: TRBD2; j_gene: TRBJ2-3; abundance: -; v_gene: TRBV30; CDR3aa: CAWTEGLAGGTDTQYF; CDR3nt: TGTGCCTGGACCGAGGGACTAGCGGGGGGGACAGATACGCAGTATTTT
d_gene: TRBD2; j_gene: TRBJ2-1; abundance: few; v_gene: TRBV30; CDR3aa: CAWRRAGGMANEQFF; CDR3nt: TGTGCCTGGAGGAGAGCGGGGGGGATGGCCAATGAGCAGTTCTTC
d_gene: -; j_gene: TRBJ2-3; abundance: -; v_gene: TRBV29-1; CDR3aa: CSVVSSSGRRHTDTQYF; CDR3nt: TGCAGCGTTGTCTCGTCGTCGGGCAGAAGACACACAGATACGCAGTATTTT
d_gene: -; j_gene: TRBJ1-5; abundance: -; v_gene: TRBV12-5; CDR3aa: CASSEGFRSNQPQHF; CDR3nt: TGTGCTAGTTCGGAGGGCTTTCGTAGCAATCAGCCCCAGCATTTT
d_gene: -; j_gene: TRBJ1-5; abundance: -; v_gene: TRBV30; CDR3aa: CAWSASGSNQPQHF; CDR3nt: TGTGCCTGGAGTGCCAGCGGGAGCAATCAGCCCCAGCATTTT
d_gene: -; j_gene: TRBJ1-2; abundance: -; v_gene: TRBV30; CDR3aa: CAWKKGREEGYGYTF; CDR3nt: TGTGCCTGGAAAAAGGGCAGGGAAGAGGGCTATGGCTACACCTTC
d_gene: -; j_gene: TRBJ1-1; abundance: -; v_gene: TRBV29-1; CDR3aa: CSIGAVNTEAFF; CDR3nt: TGCAGCATTGGGGCAGTGAACACTGAAGCTTTCTTT
d_gene: -; j_gene: TRBJ2-1; abundance: -; v_gene: TRBV7-2; CDR3aa: CASSKSLEYNEQFF; CDR3nt: TGTGCCAGCAGCAAAAGTCTAGAGTACAATGAGCAGTTCTTC
d_gene: TRBD1; j_gene: TRBJ2-7; abundance: -; v_gene: TRBV5-6; CDR3aa: CASSEVGQVDLGYEQYF; CDR3nt: TGTGCCAGCAGCGAAGTGGGACAGGTTGATTTGGGCTACGAGCAGTACTTC
d_gene: -; j_gene: TRBJ1-2; abundance: -; v_gene: TRBV19; CDR3aa: CASRRGVRYGYTF; CDR3nt: TGTGCCAGTAGGAGGGGTGTGAGGTATGGCTACACCTTC
d_gene: -; j_gene: TRBJ1-1; abundance: -; v_gene: TRBV15; CDR3aa: CATSRAVQDTEAFF; CDR3nt: TGTGCCACCAGCAGAGCAGTACAGGACACTGAAGCTTTCTTT
d_gene: TRBD1; j_gene: TRBJ1-1; abundance: -; v_gene: TRBV5-1; CDR3aa: CASSSGTGQQEAFF; CDR3nt: TGCGCCAGCAGCTCGGGAACGGGACAGCAAGAAGCTTTCTTT
d_gene: -; j_gene: TRBJ2-3; abundance: -; v_gene: TRBV7-8; CDR3aa: CASSLRVDTQYF; CDR3nt: TGTGCCAGCAGCTTACGGGTTGATACGCAGTATTTT